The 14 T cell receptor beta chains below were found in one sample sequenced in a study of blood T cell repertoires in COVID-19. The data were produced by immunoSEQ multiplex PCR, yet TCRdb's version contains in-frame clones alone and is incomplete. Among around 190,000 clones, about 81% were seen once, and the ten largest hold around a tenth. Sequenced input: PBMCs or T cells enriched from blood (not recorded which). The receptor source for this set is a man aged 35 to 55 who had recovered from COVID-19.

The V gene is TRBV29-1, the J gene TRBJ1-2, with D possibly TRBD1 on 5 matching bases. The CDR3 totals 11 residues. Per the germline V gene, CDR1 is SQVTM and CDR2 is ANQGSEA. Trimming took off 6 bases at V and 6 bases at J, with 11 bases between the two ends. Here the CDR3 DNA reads TGCAGCGTGAGGGCGGGGGATGGCTACACCTTC. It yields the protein CSVRAGDGYTF.

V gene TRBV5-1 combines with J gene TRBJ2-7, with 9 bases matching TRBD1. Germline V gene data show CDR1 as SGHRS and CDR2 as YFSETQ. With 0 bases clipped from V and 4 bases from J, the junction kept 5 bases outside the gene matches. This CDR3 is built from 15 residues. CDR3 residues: CASSLGEDRGYEQYF. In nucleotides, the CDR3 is TGCGCCAGCAGCTTGGGAGAGGACAGGGGATACGAGCAGTACTTC.

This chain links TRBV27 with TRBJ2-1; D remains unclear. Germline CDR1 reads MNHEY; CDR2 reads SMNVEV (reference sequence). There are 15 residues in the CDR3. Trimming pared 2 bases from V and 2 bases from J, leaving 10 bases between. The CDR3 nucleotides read TGTGCCAGCAGTTTAAGAAGTGAGACCTACAATGAGCAGTTCTTC. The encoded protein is CASSLRSETYNEQFF.

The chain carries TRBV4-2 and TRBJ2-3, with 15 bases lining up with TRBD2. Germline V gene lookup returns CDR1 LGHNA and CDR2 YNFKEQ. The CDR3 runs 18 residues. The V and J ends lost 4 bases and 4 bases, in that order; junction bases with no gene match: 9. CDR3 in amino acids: CASSLREGTSGGSDTQYF. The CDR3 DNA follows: TGTGCCAGCAGCCTCCGAGAAGGGACTAGCGGGGGGTCAGATACGCAGTATTTT.

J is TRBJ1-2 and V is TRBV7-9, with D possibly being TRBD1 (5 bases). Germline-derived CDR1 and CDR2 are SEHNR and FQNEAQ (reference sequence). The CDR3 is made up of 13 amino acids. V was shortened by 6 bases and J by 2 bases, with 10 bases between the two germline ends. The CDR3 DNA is TGTGCCAGCAGACCCCAGGGCAACTATGGCTACACCTTC. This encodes CASRPQGNYGYTF.

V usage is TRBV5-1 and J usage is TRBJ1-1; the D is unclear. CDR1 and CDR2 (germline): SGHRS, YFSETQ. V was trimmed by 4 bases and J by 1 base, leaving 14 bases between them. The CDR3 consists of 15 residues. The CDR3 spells CASSPLSPGNTEAFF. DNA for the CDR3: TGCGCCAGCAGCCCCCTTTCTCCAGGGAACACTGAAGCTTTCTTT.

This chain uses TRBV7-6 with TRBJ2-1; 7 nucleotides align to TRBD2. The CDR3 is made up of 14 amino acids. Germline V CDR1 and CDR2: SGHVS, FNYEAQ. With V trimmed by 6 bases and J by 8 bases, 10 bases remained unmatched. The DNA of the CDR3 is TGTGCCAGCAGTTGGGGGGGTGGAAGCGATGAGCAGTTCTTC. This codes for CASSWGGGSDEQFF.

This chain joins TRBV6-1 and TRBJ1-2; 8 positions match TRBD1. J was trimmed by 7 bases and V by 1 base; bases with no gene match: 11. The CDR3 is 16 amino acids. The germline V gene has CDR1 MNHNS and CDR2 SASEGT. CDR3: CASSEGLLDRALGYTF. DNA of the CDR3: TGTGCCAGCAGTGAAGGGCTCCTGGACAGGGCCCTTGGCTACACCTTC.

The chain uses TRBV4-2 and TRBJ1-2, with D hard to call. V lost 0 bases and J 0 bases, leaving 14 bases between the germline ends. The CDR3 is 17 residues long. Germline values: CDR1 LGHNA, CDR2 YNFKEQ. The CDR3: CASSQEPLHLANYGYTF. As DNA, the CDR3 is TGTGCCAGCAGCCAAGAGCCACTTCACCTAGCTAACTATGGCTACACCTTC.

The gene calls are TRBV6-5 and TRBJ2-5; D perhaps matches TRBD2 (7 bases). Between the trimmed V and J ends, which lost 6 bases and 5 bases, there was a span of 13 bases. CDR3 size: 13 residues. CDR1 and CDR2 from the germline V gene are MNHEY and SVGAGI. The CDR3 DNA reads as TGTGCCAGCAGCAAGGGGGGGAGGGAGACCCAGTACTTC. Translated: CASSKGGRETQYF.

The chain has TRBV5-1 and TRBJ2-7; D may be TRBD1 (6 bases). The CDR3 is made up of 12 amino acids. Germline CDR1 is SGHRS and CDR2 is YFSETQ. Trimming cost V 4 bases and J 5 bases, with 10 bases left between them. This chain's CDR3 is CASSLQGNEQYF. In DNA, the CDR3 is TGCGCCAGCAGCCTACAGGGAAACGAGCAGTACTTC. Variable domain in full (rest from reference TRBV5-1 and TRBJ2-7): KAGVTQTPRYLIKTRGQQVTLSCSPISGHRSVSWYQQTPGQGLQFLFEYFSETQRNKGNFPGRFSGRQFSNSRSEMNVSTLELGDSALYLCASSLQGNEQYFGPGTRLTVT.

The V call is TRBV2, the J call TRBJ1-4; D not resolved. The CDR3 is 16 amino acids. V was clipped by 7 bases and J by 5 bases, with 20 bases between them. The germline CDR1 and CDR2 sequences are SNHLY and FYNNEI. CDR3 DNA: TGTGCCAGCAAATGGCAGGAAGGTATTTGGAATGAAAAACTGTTTTTT. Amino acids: CASKWQEGIWNEKLFF.

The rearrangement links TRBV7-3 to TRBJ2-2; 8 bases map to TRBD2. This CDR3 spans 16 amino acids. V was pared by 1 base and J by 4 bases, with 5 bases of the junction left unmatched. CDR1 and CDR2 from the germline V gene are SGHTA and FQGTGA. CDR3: CASSLIGGGSTGELFF. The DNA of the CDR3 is TGTGCCAGCAGCTTAATTGGCGGGGGGAGCACCGGGGAGCTGTTTTTT.

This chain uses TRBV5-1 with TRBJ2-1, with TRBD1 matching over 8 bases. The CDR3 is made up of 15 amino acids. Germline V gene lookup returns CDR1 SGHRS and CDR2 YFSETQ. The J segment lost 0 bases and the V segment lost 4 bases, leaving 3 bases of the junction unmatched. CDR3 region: CASSLTGASYNEQFF. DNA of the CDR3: TGCGCCAGCAGCCTGACAGGGGCCTCCTACAATGAGCAGTTCTTC.